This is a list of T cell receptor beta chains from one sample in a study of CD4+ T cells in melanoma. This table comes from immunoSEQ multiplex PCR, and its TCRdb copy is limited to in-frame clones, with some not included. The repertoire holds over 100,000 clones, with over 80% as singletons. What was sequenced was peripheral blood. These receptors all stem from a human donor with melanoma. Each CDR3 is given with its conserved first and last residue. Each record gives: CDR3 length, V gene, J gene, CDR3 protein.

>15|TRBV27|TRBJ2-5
CATSPRWGYQETQYF
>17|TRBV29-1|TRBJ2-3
CSALGKGSTFSTDTQYF
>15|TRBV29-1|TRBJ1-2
CSATEGQGARDGYTF
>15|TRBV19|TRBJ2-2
CASRRDSANTGELFF
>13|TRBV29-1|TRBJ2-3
CSVRDRVTDTQYF
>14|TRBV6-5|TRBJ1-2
CASSYTVYSYGYTF
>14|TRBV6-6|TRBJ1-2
CASTRTGEVYGYTF
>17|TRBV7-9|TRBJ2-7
CASRSALGQGIPYEQYF
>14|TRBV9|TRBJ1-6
CASSVLTDNSPLHF
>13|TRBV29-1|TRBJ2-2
CSSKLAYTGELFF
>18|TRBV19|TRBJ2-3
CASSIGTSGGAATDTQYF
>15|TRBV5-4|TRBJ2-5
CASSSTGVGRETQYF
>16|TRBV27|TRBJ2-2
CASSLSGTANTGELFF
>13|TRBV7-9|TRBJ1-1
CASSLNRNTEAFF
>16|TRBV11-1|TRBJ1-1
CASRPTGGFGNTEAFF
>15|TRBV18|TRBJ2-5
CASSPLRTAQETQYF
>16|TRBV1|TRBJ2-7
CTSSQERPSSIYEQYF
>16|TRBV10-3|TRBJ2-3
CAISASPGGRTDTQYF
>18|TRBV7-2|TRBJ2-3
CASSLAGVSGLTTDTQYF
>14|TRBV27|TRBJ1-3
CASSLGRDVNTIYF
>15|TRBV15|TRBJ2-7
CATSRVRTPSGEQYF
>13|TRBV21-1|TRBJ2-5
CASMWQGSETQYF
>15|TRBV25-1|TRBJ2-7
CASSEFFIGHYEQYF
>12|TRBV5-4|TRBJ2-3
CASSSEIDTQYF
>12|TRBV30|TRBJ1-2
CAWRADIYGYTF
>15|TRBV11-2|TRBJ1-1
CASRQRAQSNTEAFF
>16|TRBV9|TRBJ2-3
CASSIWTSGSTDTQYF
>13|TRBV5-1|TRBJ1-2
CASSLDGDYGYTF
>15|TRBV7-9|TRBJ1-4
CASSPDRFPNEKLFF
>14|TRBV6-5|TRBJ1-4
CASRRQQPGEKLFF
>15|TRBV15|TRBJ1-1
CATSRLGQVNTEAFF
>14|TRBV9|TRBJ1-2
CASSDGGAAGGYTF
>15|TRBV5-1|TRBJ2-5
CASSLGAPGGETQYF
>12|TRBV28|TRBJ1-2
CASSLIEEGYTF
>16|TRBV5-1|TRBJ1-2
CASSLGSADGGNGYTF
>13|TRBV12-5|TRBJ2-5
CASGREGRETQYF
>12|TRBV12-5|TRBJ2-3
CAPPRATDTQYF
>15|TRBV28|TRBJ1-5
CASQPIQGGNQPQHF
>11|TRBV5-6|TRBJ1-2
CASSIDRIYTF
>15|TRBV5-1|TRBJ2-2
CASSSGTSGTGELFF
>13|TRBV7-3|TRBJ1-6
CASSLRMNSPLHF
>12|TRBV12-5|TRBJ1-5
CASGLLGQPQHF
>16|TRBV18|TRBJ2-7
CASSPGVAGVYYEQYF
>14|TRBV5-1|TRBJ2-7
CASSPRGLADEQYF
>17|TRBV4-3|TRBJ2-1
CASSQDPGGRPYNEQFF
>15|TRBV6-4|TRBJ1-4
CASSFRGTGAGKLFF
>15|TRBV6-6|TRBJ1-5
CASSQTGYSNQPQHF
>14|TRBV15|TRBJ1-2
CATSRDRTDYGYTF
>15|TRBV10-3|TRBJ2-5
CAISDGTGGGETQYF
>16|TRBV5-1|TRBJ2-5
CASSGTQGSQTETQYF
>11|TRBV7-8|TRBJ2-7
CASSLEYEQYF
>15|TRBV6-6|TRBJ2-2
CASSDIYNPTGELFF
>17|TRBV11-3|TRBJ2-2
CASSLEKALSNTGELFF
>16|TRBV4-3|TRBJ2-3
CASSQDSGGALDTQYF
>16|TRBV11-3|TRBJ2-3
CASSLGRSGSTDTQYF